This TCR beta chain was identified in a study of vaccination effects on CD4 cells after COVID-19. Study-level findings and limits: Clones of infection and vaccine origin contracted markedly late after vaccination.

With regard to this clone: Its antigen is undetermined.

Pools of viral peptides were used by the ViraFEST assay to expand antigen-specific CD4+ T cells ahead of sequencing. Culturing for 10 to 11 days preceded CD4+ T cell isolation. All vaccine recipients tested negative for nucleocapsid antibodies and had never contracted SARS-CoV-2 infection. PBMC were cultured at under 2.5 million per well with 9.5 to 10 IU/ml IL-2 and around 9.4 ug/ml peptides. On days 3 and 7, fresh IL-2 medium replaced half the medium. Some clones are missing from TCRdb's copy, which holds only in-frame ones; the method was immunoSEQ multiplex PCR. This sample yields approximately 68,000 clones, of which over 70% are seen a single time; roughly a tenth belongs to the top ten. The receptor comes from a human donor who received a COVID-19 vaccine. The sequences come from CD4+ T cells from PBMCs cultured with SARS-CoV-2 spike peptides, collected before COVID-19 vaccination.

CDR3 coding DNA: TGTGCCAGCAGTGAACTCCGGGGAGCCAGTTGGTCACCCCTCCACTTT. Translating gives CASSELRGASWSPLHF. V usage is TRBV2 and J usage is TRBJ1-6; no firm D call. Trimming stripped 2 bases from V and 10 bases from J, with 18 bases between. Germline V gene lookup returns CDR1 SNHLY and CDR2 FYNNEI. The CDR3 totals 16 residues.